Below, 8 T cell receptor beta chains from the same sample are listed, as sequenced in a study of blood T cell repertoires in COVID-19. Sequencing used immunoSEQ multiplex PCR; TCRdb keeps in-frame clones, though not all of them. The sample lists roughly 30,000 clones, approximately 90% occurring once. The sample was peripheral blood. Source of these receptors: a human donor in a cohort sampled during active COVID-19.

This CDR3 is CASRSAGVSTDTQYF. CDR3 in DNA: TGCGCCAGCAGATCAGCGGGAGTGAGCACAGATACGCAGTATTTT. The chain couples TRBV5-1 to TRBJ2-3; TRBD2 matches at 8 bases. Trimming removed 5 bases from V and 0 bases from J; junction bases left unmatched: 5. Germline V gives CDR1 SGHRS, CDR2 YFSETQ. This CDR3 spans 15 amino acids.

This clone has a single count. The chain is built from TRBV25-1 and TRBJ2-7; tentative D call: TRBD2 (5 bases). This CDR3 has 15 amino acids. Germline V gene lookup returns CDR1 MGHDK and CDR2 SYGVNS. V was shortened by 3 bases and J by 7 bases, with 19 bases between the two germline ends. This chain's CDR3 is CASSDIGQEAREQYF. The CDR3 DNA reads as TGTGCCAGCAGTGACATTGGCCAGGAGGCTAGGGAGCAGTACTTC.

The rearrangement uses TRBV2 and TRBJ2-2, with 9 bases matching TRBD2. This CDR3 spans 14 amino acids. The germline gives CDR1 SNHLY, CDR2 FYNNEI. Trimming at V came to 7 bases and at J to 7 bases, leaving 7 bases not matched to a gene. The CDR3 nucleotides read TGTGCCAGCAAGGTAGCGGGGGCCGTCGGGGAGCTGTTTTTT. This encodes CASKVAGAVGELFF.

The chain links TRBV6-1 to TRBJ1-1; no firm D call. The CDR3 has 15 amino acids. Germline assignment: CDR1 MNHNS and CDR2 SASEGT. Trimming removed 2 bases from V and 1 base from J, with 11 bases in between. As DNA, the CDR3 is TGTGCCAGCAGTGAAATTAGCTTGGGGAACACTGAAGCTTTCTTT. It translates to CASSEISLGNTEAFF.

This chain uses TRBV6-5 with TRBJ1-6; 10 bases agree with TRBD1. Germline V gene data show CDR1 as MNHEY and CDR2 as SVGAGI. V was clipped by 7 bases and J by 10 bases; unmatched bases: 7. The CDR3 length is 14 residues. The CDR3 sequence is CASTPGTGVSPLHF. The CDR3 DNA follows: TGTGCCAGCACCCCGGGGACAGGGGTATCACCCCTCCACTTT.

The genes are TRBV6-5 and TRBJ2-4; 9 bases agree with TRBD2. With V trimmed by 4 bases and J by 7 bases, 11 bases remained unmatched. This CDR3 has 16 residues. Per germline, CDR1 MNHEY and CDR2 SVGAGI. CDR3: CASSFILAGRGNIQYF. The CDR3, as DNA: TGTGCCAGCAGTTTTATACTAGCGGGCCGAGGGAACATTCAGTACTTC.

This clone was detected once. The J gene is TRBJ2-6, the V gene TRBV4-1; D is perhaps TRBD1 (5 bases). The ends were cut back, 4 bases at V and 0 bases at J, with 7 bases in the middle. This CDR3 comprises 15 residues. The germline CDR1 and CDR2 sequences are MGHRA and YSYEKL. Written as DNA, the CDR3 is TGCGCCAGCAGCCTAGACAGCTCTGGGGCCAACGTCCTGACTTTC. Protein: CASSLDSSGANVLTF.

This chain links TRBV4-2 with TRBJ2-2; D not resolved. The ends were cut back, 3 bases at V and 5 bases at J, with 13 bases in the middle. Germline CDR1 reads LGHNA; CDR2 reads YNFKEQ. This CDR3 is built from 15 residues. The DNA of the CDR3 is TGTGCCAGCAGCCAGCGGCTATCAGAAACCGGGGAGCTGTTTTTT. Amino acid sequence: CASSQRLSETGELFF.